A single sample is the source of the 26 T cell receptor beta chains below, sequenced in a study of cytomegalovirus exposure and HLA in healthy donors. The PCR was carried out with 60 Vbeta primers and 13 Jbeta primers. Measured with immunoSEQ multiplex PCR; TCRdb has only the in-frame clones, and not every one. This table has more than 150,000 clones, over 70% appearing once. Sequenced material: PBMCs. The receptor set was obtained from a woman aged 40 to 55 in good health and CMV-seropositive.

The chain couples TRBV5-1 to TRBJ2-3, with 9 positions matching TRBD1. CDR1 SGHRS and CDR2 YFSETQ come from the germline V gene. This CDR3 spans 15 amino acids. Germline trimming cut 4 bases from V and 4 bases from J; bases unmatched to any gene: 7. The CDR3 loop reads CASSVGDRAADTQYF. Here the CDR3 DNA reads TGCGCCAGCAGCGTGGGGGACAGGGCGGCAGATACGCAGTATTTT.

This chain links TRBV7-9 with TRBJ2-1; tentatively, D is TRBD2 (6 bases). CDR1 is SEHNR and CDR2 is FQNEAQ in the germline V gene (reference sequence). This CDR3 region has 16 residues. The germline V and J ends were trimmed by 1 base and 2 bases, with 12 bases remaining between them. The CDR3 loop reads CASSLVGGAAYNEQFF. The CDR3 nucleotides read TGTGCCAGCAGCTTAGTCGGCGGGGCCGCCTACAATGAGCAGTTCTTC.

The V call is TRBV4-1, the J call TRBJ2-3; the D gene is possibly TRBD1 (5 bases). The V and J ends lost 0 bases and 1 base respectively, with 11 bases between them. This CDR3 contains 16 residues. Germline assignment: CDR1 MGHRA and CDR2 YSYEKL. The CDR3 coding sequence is TGCGCCAGCAGCCAAGATCAGCAGGGCCGCACAGATACGCAGTATTTT. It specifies CASSQDQQGRTDTQYF.

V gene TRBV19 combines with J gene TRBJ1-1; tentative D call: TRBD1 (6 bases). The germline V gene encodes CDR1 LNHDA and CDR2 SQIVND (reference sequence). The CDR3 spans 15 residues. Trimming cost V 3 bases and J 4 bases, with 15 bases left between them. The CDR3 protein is CASSIPAQGITEAFF. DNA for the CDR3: TGTGCCAGTAGTATCCCGGCTCAGGGGATCACTGAAGCTTTCTTT.

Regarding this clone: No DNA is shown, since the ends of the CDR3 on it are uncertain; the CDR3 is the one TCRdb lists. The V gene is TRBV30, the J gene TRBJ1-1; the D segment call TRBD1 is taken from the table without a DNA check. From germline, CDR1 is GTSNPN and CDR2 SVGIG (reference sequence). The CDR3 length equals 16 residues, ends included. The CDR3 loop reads CAWSRTPATGVPEAFF.

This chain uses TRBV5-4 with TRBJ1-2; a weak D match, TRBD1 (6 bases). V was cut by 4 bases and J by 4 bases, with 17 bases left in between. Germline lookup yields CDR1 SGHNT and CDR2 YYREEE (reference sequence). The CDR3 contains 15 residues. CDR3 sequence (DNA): TGTGCCAGCAGCCCCATTGGACAGACCCTCTATGGCTACACCTTC. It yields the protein CASSPIGQTLYGYTF.

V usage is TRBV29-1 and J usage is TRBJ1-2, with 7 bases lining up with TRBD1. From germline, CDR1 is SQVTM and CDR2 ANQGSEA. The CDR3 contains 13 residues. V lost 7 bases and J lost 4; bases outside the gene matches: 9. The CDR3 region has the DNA TGCAGCGCAGTGACAGGGTCAACCTATGGCTACACCTTC. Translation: CSAVTGSTYGYTF. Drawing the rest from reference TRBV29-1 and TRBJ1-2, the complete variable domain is SAVISQKPSRDICQRGTSLTIQCQVDSQVTMMFWYRQQPGQSLTLIATANQGSEATYESGFVIDKFPISRPNLTFSTLTVSNMSPEDSSIYLCSAVTGSTYGYTFGSGTRLTVV.

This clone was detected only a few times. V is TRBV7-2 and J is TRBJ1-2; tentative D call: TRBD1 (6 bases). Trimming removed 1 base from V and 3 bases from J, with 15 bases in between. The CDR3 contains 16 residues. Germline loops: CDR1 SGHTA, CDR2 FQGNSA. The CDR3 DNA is TGTGCCAGCAGCTTAGGAGCCGGGGGGGCGGACTATGGCTACACCTTC. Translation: CASSLGAGGADYGYTF.

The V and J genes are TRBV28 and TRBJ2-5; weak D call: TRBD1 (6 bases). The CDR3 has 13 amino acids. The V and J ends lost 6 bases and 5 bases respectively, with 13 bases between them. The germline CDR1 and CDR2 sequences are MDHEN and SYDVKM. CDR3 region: CASRDDRRETQYF. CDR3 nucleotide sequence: TGTGCCAGCAGAGATGACAGGCGGGAGACCCAGTACTTC.

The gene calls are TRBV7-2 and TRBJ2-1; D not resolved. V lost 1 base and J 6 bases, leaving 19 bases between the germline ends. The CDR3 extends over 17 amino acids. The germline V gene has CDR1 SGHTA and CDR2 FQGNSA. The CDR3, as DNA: TGTGCCAGCAGCTTAGTGGTTAGCTGGCAATACCGCAATGAGCAGTTCTTC. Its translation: CASSLVVSWQYRNEQFF.

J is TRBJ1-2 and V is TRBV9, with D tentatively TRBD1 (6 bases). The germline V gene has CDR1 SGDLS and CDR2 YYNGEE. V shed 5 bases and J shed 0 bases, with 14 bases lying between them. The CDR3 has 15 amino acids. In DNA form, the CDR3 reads TGTGCCAGCAGTCCCCTGGGGGCGGCTAACTATGGCTACACCTTC. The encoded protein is CASSPLGAANYGYTF.

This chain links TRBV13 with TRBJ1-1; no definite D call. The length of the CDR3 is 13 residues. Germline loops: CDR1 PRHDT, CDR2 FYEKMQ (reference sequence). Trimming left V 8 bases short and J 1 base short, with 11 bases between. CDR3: CASGETSNTEAFF. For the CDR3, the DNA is TGTGCCAGCGGGGAGACCTCGAACACTGAAGCTTTCTTT.

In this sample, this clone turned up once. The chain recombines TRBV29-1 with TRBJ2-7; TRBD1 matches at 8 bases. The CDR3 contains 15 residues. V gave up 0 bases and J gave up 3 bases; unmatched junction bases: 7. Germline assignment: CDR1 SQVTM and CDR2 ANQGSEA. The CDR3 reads CSVEDPETGVYEQYF. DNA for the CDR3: TGCAGCGTTGAAGACCCCGAGACAGGGGTCTACGAGCAGTACTTC.

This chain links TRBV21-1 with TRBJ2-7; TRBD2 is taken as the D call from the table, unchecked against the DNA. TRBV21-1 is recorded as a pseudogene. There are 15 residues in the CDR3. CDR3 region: CASHPGETGAYEQYF. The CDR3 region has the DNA TGTGCCAGCCACCCCGGGGAGACGGGGGCCTACGAGCAGTACTTC.

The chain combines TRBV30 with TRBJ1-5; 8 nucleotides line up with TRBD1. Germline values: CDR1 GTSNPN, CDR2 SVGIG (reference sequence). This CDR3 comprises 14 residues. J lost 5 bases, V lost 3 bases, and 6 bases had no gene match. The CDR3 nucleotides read TGTGCCTGGAGAGCAGGGGGCGGATATCAGCCCCAGCATTTT. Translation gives CAWRAGGGYQPQHF.

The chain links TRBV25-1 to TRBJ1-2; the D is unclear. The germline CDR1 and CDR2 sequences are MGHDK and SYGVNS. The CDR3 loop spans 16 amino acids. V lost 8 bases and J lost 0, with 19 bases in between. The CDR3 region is CASRPQMAGANYGYTF. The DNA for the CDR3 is TGTGCCAGCCGACCTCAGATGGCAGGCGCTAACTATGGCTACACCTTC.

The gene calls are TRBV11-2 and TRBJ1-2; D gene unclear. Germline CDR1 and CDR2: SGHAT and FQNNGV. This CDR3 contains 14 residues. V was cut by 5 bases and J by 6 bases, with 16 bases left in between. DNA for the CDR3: TGTGCCAGCAGCCCGGGAAGTGGTGTGAATGGCTACACCTTC. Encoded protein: CASSPGSGVNGYTF.

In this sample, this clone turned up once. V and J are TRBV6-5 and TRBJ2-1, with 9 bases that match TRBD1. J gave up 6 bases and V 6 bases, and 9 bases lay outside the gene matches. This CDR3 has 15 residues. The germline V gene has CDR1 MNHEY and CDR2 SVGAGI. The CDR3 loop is CASSPGQGGTNEQFF. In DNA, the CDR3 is TGTGCCAGCAGCCCGGGACAGGGTGGGACCAATGAGCAGTTCTTC.

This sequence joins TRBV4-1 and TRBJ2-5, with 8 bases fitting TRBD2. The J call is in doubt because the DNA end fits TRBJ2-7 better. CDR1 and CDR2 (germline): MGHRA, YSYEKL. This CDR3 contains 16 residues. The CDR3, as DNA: TGCGCCAGCAGCGTGGCTATGAGCGGGGGTATCTACGAGCAGTACTTC. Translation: CASSVAMSGGIYEQYF.

CDR3 protein: CASSSSGNTGELFF. The DNA for the CDR3 is TGTGCCAGCAGCTCATCAGGGAACACCGGGGAGCTGTTTTTT. The chain is built from TRBV11-2 and TRBJ2-2; D ambiguous. CDR1 SGHAT and CDR2 FQNNGV come from the germline V gene. The CDR3 sequence is 14 residues long. Trimming stripped 4 bases from V and 1 base from J, with 7 bases between.

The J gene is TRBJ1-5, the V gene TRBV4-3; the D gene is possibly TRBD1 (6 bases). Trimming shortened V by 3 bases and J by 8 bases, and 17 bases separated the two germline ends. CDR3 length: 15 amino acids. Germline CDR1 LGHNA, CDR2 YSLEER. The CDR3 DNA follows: TGCGCCAGCAGCCAGCACAGGGCCCAAGGGGAGCCCCAGCATTTT. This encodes CASSQHRAQGEPQHF.

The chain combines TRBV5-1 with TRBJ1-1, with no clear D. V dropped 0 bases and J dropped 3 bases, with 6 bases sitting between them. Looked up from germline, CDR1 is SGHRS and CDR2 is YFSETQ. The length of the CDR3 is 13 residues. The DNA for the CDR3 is TGCGCCAGCAGCTTGGTCGGGGACACTGAAGCTTTCTTT. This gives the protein CASSLVGDTEAFF.

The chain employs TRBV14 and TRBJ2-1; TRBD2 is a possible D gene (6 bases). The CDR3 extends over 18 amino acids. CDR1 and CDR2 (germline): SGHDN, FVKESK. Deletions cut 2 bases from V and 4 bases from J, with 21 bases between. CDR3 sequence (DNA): TGTGCCAGCAGCCAAAATGATGACTGGGGGAGGTCTTACAATGAGCAGTTCTTC. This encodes CASSQNDDWGRSYNEQFF. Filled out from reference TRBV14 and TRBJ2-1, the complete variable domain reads EAGVTQFPSHSVIEKGQTVTLRCDPISGHDNLYWYRRVMGKEIKFLLHFVKESKQDESGMPNNRFLAERTGGTYSTLKVQPAELEDSGVYFCASSQNDDWGRSYNEQFFGPGTRLTVL.

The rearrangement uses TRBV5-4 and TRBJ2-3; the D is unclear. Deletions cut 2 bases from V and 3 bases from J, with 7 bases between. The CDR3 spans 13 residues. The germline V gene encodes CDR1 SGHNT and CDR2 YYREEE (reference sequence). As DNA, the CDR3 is TGTGCCAGCAGCTTTATCCAGACAGATACGCAGTATTTT. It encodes CASSFIQTDTQYF.

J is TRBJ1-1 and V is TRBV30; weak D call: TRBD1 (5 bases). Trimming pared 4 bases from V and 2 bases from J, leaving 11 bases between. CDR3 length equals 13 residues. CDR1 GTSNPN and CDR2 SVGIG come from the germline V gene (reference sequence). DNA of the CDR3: TGTGCCTGGACGACACAGGTAAACACTGAAGCTTTCTTT. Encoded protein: CAWTTQVNTEAFF.

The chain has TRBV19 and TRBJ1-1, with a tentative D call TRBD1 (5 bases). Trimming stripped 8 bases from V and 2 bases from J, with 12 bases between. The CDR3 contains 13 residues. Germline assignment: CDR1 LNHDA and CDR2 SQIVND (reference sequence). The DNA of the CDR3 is TGTGCCAGTTATCATAGGGGTAACACTGAAGCTTTCTTT. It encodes CASYHRGNTEAFF. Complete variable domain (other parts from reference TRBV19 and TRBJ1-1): DGGITQSPKYLFRKEGQNVTLSCEQNLNHDAMYWYRQDPGQGLRLIYYSQIVNDFQKGDIAEGYSVSREKKESFPLTVTSAQKNPTAFYLCASYHRGNTEAFFGQGTRLTVV.